This T cell receptor beta chain emerged from a study of regulatory T cells in long-lasting Graves disease. Sequencing libraries for TCR beta were prepared with iRepertoire HTBI primers and Arm-PCR of CDR3 regions. TCRdb processed the multiplex PCR reads anew with MiXCR; each CDR3 protein has one entry. The sample holds roughly 500,000 distinct CDR3 sequences, around 13% seen once. Many counts were recorded for this clonotype. V was cut by 2 bases and J by 10 bases, with 9 bases left in between. Germline assignment: CDR1 MDHEN and CDR2 SYDVKM. This CDR3 is 12 amino acids long. Time point meaning: newly diagnosed GD, antithyroid drugs for less than 3 months. From PBMCs, RNA was extracted and then used to make the TCR library. These data also formed part of another study, on T cells in Graves' hyperthyroidism and ophthalmopathy. This second study notes: Ophthalmopathy was separated from stable hyperthyroidism by a 13 V-J model.

Sequencing was performed on peripheral blood mononuclear cells (PBMCs), taken at new diagnosis, from a patient treated with antithyroid drugs. J is TRBJ1-5 and V is TRBV28; D remains ambiguous. The receptor's source is a woman in her twenties or thirties with Graves disease. The chain's CDR3 is CASSLNDGPQHF. Here the CDR3 DNA reads TGTGCCAGCAGTTTAAATGATGGCCCCCAGCATTTT.